Below, one T cell receptor beta chain is given with its context. Clones were read by immunoSEQ multiplex PCR, and TCRdb kept only the in-frame ones, dropping some. The top ten hold less than 2.5% of the sample, which has some 140,000 clones, 80% to 90% seen once. The CDR3 extends over 15 amino acids. V was cut by 4 bases and J by 0 bases, with 10 bases left in between. Germline CDR1 and CDR2: MNHEY and SVGAGI. The data belong to a study of blood T cell repertoires in COVID-19. The sample comprised peripheral blood. V gene TRBV6-5 combines with J gene TRBJ1-5, with D uncertain. The clonotype was recovered from a man between 50 and 59 years old with active COVID-19. The CDR3 sequence: CASSSAGNSNQPQHF. The DNA for the CDR3 is TGTGCCAGCAGTTCCGCGGGGAATAGCAATCAGCCCCAGCATTTT.